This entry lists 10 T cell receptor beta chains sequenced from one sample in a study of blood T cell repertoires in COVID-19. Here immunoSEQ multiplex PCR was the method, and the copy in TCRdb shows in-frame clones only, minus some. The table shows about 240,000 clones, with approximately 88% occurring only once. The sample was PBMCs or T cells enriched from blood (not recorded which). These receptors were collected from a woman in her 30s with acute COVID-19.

CDR3 bases: TGTGCCAGCTCAAGGACAGCCTCCTACGAGCAGTACTTC. Translated, it gives CASSRTASYEQYF. The chain links TRBV18 to TRBJ2-7; D is perhaps TRBD1 (6 bases). The germline CDR1 and CDR2 sequences are KGHSH and LQKENI. CDR3 size: 13 residues. V dropped 5 bases and J dropped 0 bases, with 8 bases sitting between them.

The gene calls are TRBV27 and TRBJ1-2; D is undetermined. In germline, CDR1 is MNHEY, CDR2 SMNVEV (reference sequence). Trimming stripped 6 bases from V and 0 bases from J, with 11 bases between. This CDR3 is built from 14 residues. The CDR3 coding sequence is TGTGCCAGCAGGCCTCAACAAACTAACTATGGCTACACCTTC. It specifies CASRPQQTNYGYTF.

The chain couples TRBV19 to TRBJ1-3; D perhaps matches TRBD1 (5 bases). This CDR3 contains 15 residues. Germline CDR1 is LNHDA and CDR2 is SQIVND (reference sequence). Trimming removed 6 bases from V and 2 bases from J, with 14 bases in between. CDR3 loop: CASRPPGYTGNTIYF. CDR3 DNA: TGTGCCAGTAGGCCCCCAGGGTACACTGGAAACACCATATATTTT.

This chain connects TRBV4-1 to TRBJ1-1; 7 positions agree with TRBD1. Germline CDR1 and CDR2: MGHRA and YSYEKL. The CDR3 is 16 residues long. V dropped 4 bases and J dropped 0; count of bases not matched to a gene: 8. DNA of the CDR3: TGCGCCAGCAGCCGGGACAGCCCACAACTGAACACTGAAGCTTTCTTT. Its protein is CASSRDSPQLNTEAFF.

This CDR3 reads CASSYDWSQPQHF. DNA for the CDR3: TGTGCCAGCAGTTACGATTGGAGTCAGCCCCAGCATTTT. This chain links TRBV6-6 with TRBJ1-5; D gene ambiguous. V lost 2 bases, J lost 6 bases, and 8 bases lay in between. Germline loops: CDR1 MNHNY, CDR2 SVGAGI (reference sequence). This CDR3 is 13 amino acids long.

The DNA of the CDR3 is TGCGCCAGCAGCTTGGGACAGCAAGCTTTCTTT. Translating gives CASSLGQQAFF. V is TRBV5-1 and J is TRBJ1-1; D perhaps matches TRBD1 (5 bases). The germline V and J ends were trimmed by 0 bases and 9 bases, with 6 bases remaining between them. CDR1 and CDR2 from the germline V gene are SGHRS and YFSETQ. The CDR3 has 11 residues.

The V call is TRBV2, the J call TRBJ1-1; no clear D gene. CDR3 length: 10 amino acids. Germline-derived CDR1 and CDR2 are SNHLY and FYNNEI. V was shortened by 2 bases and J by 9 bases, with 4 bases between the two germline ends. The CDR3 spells CASSEIKAFF. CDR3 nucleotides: TGTGCCAGCAGTGAAATAAAAGCTTTCTTT.

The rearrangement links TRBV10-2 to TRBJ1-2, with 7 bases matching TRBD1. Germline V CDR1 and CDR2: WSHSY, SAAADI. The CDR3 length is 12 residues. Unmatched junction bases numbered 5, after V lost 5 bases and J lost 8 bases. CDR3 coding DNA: TGCGCCAGCAGTCGACAGGGAGGCGGCTACACCTTC. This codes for CASSRQGGGYTF.

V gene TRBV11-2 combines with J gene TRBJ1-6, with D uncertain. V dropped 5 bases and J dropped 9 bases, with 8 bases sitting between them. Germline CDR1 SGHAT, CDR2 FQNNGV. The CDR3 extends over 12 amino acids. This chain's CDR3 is CASSNPFSPLHF. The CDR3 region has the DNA TGTGCCAGCAGCAATCCATTTTCACCCCTCCACTTT.

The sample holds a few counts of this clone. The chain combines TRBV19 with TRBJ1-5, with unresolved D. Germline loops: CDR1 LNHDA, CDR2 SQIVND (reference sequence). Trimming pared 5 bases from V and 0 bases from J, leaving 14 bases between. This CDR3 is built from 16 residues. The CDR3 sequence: CASSPETGYSNQPQHF. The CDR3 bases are TGTGCCAGTAGTCCCGAGACGGGATATAGCAATCAGCCCCAGCATTTT.